At least ten counts were recorded for the clone carrying this TCR beta chain. The antigen is undetermined. Profiling that covered TCR beta VDJ and CDR3 relied on genomic DNA as its template. TCRdb re-analysed the reads in MiXCR, keeping a single row per CDR3 protein. The table has 150,000 to 200,000 distinct CDR3 sequences, 48% seen once. The data are from a study of CD8+CD57+ T cells in acquired aplastic anemia. The germline gives CDR1 SGDLS, CDR2 YYNGEE. The V segment lost 3 bases and the J segment 2 bases; nucleotides outside the gene matches: 5. This CDR3 spans 15 amino acids. Sequencing involved patients with CD8+CD57+ cell expansion previously shown by flow cytometry. With no exception, the patients had severe acquired aplastic anemia. Study conclusions and caveats: Researchers reported that CD8+ Simpson's diversity was not significantly different in patients versus controls. Overlap between patients and controls comprised some 31 CD8+ CDR3 sequences.

Sequences were obtained from sorted CD4+, CD8+, or CD8+CD57+ T cells (not recorded which) from PBMCs. This TCR was recovered from a human donor with aplastic anemia. The V call is TRBV9, the J call TRBJ1-5; 7 nucleotides match TRBD1. This chain's CDR3 is CASSETGWGNQPQHF. CDR3 nucleotides: TGTGCCAGCAGCGAGACAGGGTGGGGCAATCAGCCCCAGCATTTT.